The 12 T cell receptor beta chains listed next were all sequenced from one sample in a study of T cell responses to AZD1222 COVID-19 vaccine. Produced via immunoSEQ multiplex PCR; TCRdb's table is partial and in-frame only. The table records fewer than 150,000 clones, 87% of them present only once. The material sequenced was peripheral blood, taken on day 0 of AZD1222 vaccination. All receptors derive from an adult in good health.

This clone was seen only a few times. This chain connects TRBV5-4 to TRBJ1-1; a possible D gene is TRBD1 (6 bases). The V gene lost 2 bases and the J gene lost 6 bases, with 20 bases spanning the gap. The CDR3 has 16 residues. Germline V CDR1 and CDR2: SGHNT, YYREEE (reference sequence). The CDR3 protein is CASSFKLRGVVPEAFF. CDR3 DNA sequence: TGTGCCAGCAGCTTTAAATTGAGGGGGGTGGTTCCTGAAGCTTTCTTT.

The chain couples TRBV28 to TRBJ2-1; 7 bases are a match to TRBD2. Trimming cost V 2 bases and J 9 bases; bases outside gene matches: 4. From germline, CDR1 is MDHEN and CDR2 SYDVKM. This CDR3 comprises 13 residues. CDR3 in DNA: TGTGCCAGCAGTTTACCGGGGGGAGTTGAGCAGTTCTTC. Its protein is CASSLPGGVEQFF.

V gene TRBV5-8 combines with J gene TRBJ2-2; tentative D call: TRBD1 (6 bases). Germline assignment: CDR1 SGHTS and CDR2 YDEGEE. The CDR3 totals 10 residues. Deletions cut 8 bases from V and 7 bases from J, with 6 bases between. As DNA, the CDR3 is TGTGCCAGAGGGGGCGGGGAGCTGTTTTTT. This codes for CARGGGELFF.

This clone was counted a few times. The chain employs TRBV30 and TRBJ2-5; TRBD2 is a possible D gene (7 bases). This CDR3 contains 13 residues. The germline V gene encodes CDR1 GTSNPN and CDR2 SVGIG (reference sequence). V shed 8 bases and J shed 5 bases, with 18 bases lying between them. CDR3 nucleotide sequence: TGTGCCGGTGGGCGGGGGCCGGGGGAGACCCAGTACTTC. It codes for CAGGRGPGETQYF.

This clone was seen just once. The CDR3 DNA sequence: TGTGCCAGTAGAAATCAAGATTCACCCCTCCACTTT. Its protein is CASRNQDSPLHF. The V and J genes are TRBV19 and TRBJ1-6; D is unresolved. The V and J ends lost 6 bases and 8 bases respectively, with 8 bases between them. The CDR3 contains 12 residues. From germline, CDR1 is LNHDA and CDR2 SQIVND (reference sequence).

This rearrangement joins TRBV9 to TRBJ1-5; D is perhaps TRBD1 (6 bases). The CDR3 extends over 15 amino acids. V was clipped by 0 bases and J by 5 bases, with 12 bases between them. Germline CDR1 is SGDLS and CDR2 is YYNGEE. The CDR3 nucleotides read TGTGCCAGCAGCGTAGATGGGACACGAGATCAGCCCCAGCATTTT. Amino acids: CASSVDGTRDQPQHF.

The rearrangement uses TRBV3-1 (or the pseudogene TRBV3-2) and TRBJ2-1, with 7 positions matching TRBD2. V lost 0 bases and J lost 6; bases outside the gene matches: 5. Germline CDR1 is LGHDT and CDR2 is YNNKEL (reference sequence). The CDR3 is 15 amino acids. DNA for the CDR3: TGTGCCAGCAGCCAAGATTGGGGGGGGATCAATGAGCAGTTCTTC. This gives the protein CASSQDWGGINEQFF.

The rearrangement links TRBV7-9 to TRBJ2-7; D unclear. V was trimmed by 8 bases and J by 5 bases, leaving 16 bases between them. This CDR3 is 13 amino acids long. Germline V CDR1 and CDR2: SEHNR, FQNEAQ (reference sequence). CDR3 protein: CASLFVGGDEQYF. As DNA, the CDR3 is TGTGCCAGCCTTTTTGTGGGTGGGGACGAGCAGTACTTC.

The chain joins TRBV5-4 to TRBJ2-7; 11 bases agree with TRBD1. Trimming cost V 5 bases and J 6 bases; bases outside gene matches: 13. The length of the CDR3 is 16 residues. CDR1 and CDR2 (germline): SGHNT, YYREEE (reference sequence). The CDR3 nucleotides are TGTGCCAGCAGATCAAATGCGGGACAGGGGGTGGGCGAGCAGTACTTC. Residues: CASRSNAGQGVGEQYF.

This clone showed up just once. The rearrangement joins TRBV7-2 to TRBJ2-3; 8 nucleotides agree with TRBD1. Germline assignment: CDR1 SGHTA and CDR2 FQGNSA. The CDR3 is 16 amino acids. The V and J ends lost 5 bases and 4 bases, in that order; junction bases with no gene match: 11. The CDR3 region is CASSPLQGAGADTQYF. For the CDR3, the DNA is TGTGCCAGCAGCCCGCTCCAGGGGGCTGGGGCAGATACGCAGTATTTT.

This CDR3 is CASRLGGGYTF. The CDR3 nucleotides are TGTGCCAGTAGACTTGGTGGGGGCTACACCTTC. The chain carries TRBV19 and TRBJ1-2; D is undetermined. V dropped 6 bases and J dropped 8 bases, with 10 bases sitting between them. The CDR3 sequence is 11 residues long. CDR1 and CDR2 from the germline V gene are LNHDA and SQIVND (reference sequence).

The chain employs TRBV28 and TRBJ2-7; no reliable D call. The germline V gene has CDR1 MDHEN and CDR2 SYDVKM. This CDR3 comprises 14 residues. Trimming pared 3 bases from V and 5 bases from J, leaving 14 bases between. The CDR3 here is CASSLGSADDEQYF. In nucleotides, the CDR3 is TGTGCCAGCAGTTTGGGGTCGGCGGACGACGAGCAGTACTTC.